Below are 12 T cell receptor beta chains sequenced from a single sample in a study of blood T cell repertoires in COVID-19. Data came from immunoSEQ multiplex PCR; TCRdb stores just in-frame clones and leaves some out. In the table there are tens of thousands of clones, 85% of which are singletons. Sequenced input: peripheral blood. The receptors were gathered from a man in his sixties with acute or convalescent COVID-19.

The chain combines TRBV30 with TRBJ2-7; the D is unclear. V was clipped by 2 bases and J by 5 bases, with 10 bases between them. Germline loops: CDR1 GTSNPN, CDR2 SVGIG (reference sequence). CDR3 length: 12 residues. CDR3 region: CAWSTTRHEQYF. CDR3 DNA: TGTGCCTGGAGTACCACCAGGCACGAGCAGTACTTC.

The genes are TRBV5-1 and TRBJ2-3; TRBD2 agrees at 7 bases. V lost 4 bases and J lost 0; bases outside the gene matches: 5. Germline V gene data show CDR1 as SGHRS and CDR2 as YFSETQ. This CDR3 spans 15 amino acids. The CDR3 coding sequence is TGCGCCAGCAGCACCACTAGCGATAGCACAGATACGCAGTATTTT. Its translation: CASSTTSDSTDTQYF.

This chain connects TRBV2 to TRBJ2-1; D possibly corresponds to TRBD2 (5 bases). Germline CDR1 is SNHLY and CDR2 is FYNNEI. Between the trimmed V and J ends, which lost 4 bases and 1 base, there was a span of 8 bases. This CDR3 spans 14 amino acids. The CDR3 sequence: CASSGGSSYNEQFF. DNA of the CDR3: TGTGCCAGCAGTGGTGGGAGTTCCTACAATGAGCAGTTCTTC.

The chain couples TRBV6-2 or TRBV6-3 to TRBJ2-2; 7 bases fit TRBD1. CDR1 MNHEY and CDR2 SVGEGT come from the germline V gene. After removal of 4 bases from V and 6 bases from J, the junction contained 8 bases not matched to a gene. The CDR3 sequence is 15 residues long. The CDR3 loop is CASSSLTGVAGELFF. The CDR3 DNA reads as TGTGCCAGCAGTTCTTTAACAGGGGTGGCCGGGGAGCTGTTTTTT.

This chain uses TRBV5-1 with TRBJ1-1, with D tentatively TRBD1 (6 bases). The CDR3 covers 15 residues. CDR1 and CDR2 (germline): SGHRS, YFSETQ. Trimming removed 4 bases from V and 0 bases from J, with 13 bases in between. The CDR3 sequence: CASSLQGPMNTEAFF. The CDR3 DNA follows: TGCGCCAGCAGCCTACAGGGACCGATGAACACTGAAGCTTTCTTT.

This chain's CDR3 is CASNGLAGWETQYF. The CDR3, as DNA: TGTGCCAGCAACGGACTAGCGGGATGGGAGACCCAGTACTTC. The rearrangement links TRBV25-1 to TRBJ2-5; 12 bases are a match to TRBD2. V was pared by 7 bases and J by 5 bases, with 5 bases of the junction left unmatched. Germline V CDR1 and CDR2: MGHDK, SYGVNS. The CDR3 extends over 14 amino acids.

This chain uses TRBV5-1 with TRBJ1-1; D is ambiguous. The germline V gene encodes CDR1 SGHRS and CDR2 YFSETQ. The CDR3 sequence is 13 residues long. V was shortened by 0 bases and J by 7 bases, with 10 bases between the two germline ends. The CDR3, as DNA: TGCGCCAGCAGCTTGGCCCTCGAGGGTGAAGCTTTCTTT. Encoded protein: CASSLALEGEAFF.

The chain is built from TRBV6-6 and TRBJ2-7, with 8 bases aligning to TRBD1. Germline CDR1 is MNHNY and CDR2 is SVGAGI (reference sequence). There are 15 residues in the CDR3. V lost 6 bases and J lost 3; bases outside the gene matches: 10. The CDR3 sequence is CASSPRGTGLYEQYF. The CDR3 nucleotides read TGTGCCAGCAGCCCCCGGGGGACAGGACTCTACGAGCAGTACTTC.

The J gene is TRBJ1-1, the V gene TRBV19; possible D gene TRBD1, 6 bases. The CDR3 contains 13 residues. Germline V gives CDR1 LNHDA, CDR2 SQIVND (reference sequence). Between the trimmed V and J ends, which lost 4 bases and 3 bases, there was a span of 9 bases. CDR3 region: CASSTQGHTEAFF. The CDR3 bases are TGTGCCAGTAGTACTCAGGGGCACACTGAAGCTTTCTTT.

Only one count was recorded for this clone. The chain couples TRBV29-1 to TRBJ2-7, with D possibly TRBD2 on 5 matching bases. This CDR3 region has 16 residues. Trimming stripped 3 bases from V and 5 bases from J, with 23 bases between. The germline V gene encodes CDR1 SQVTM and CDR2 ANQGSEA. The CDR3, as DNA: TGCAGCGTTGATAGATATATAGTTGAGAGGGCCGACGAGCAGTACTTC. Translated: CSVDRYIVERADEQYF.

The rearrangement joins TRBV5-4 to TRBJ1-1; D not certain. V was trimmed by 2 bases and J by 8 bases, leaving 16 bases between them. CDR3 length equals 14 residues. Germline V gene sequence: CDR1 SGHNT, CDR2 YYREEE (reference sequence). CDR3 amino acids: CASSLRLVGAEAFF. The CDR3 DNA reads as TGTGCCAGCAGCTTAAGGCTGGTCGGAGCCGAAGCTTTCTTT.

CDR3 protein: CASSVPRGDTGELFF. For the CDR3, the DNA is TGCGCCAGCAGCGTCCCCAGGGGGGACACCGGGGAGCTGTTTTTT. The rearrangement joins TRBV5-1 to TRBJ2-2, with D maybe TRBD1 (7 bases). This CDR3 contains 15 residues. Per germline, CDR1 SGHRS and CDR2 YFSETQ. V lost 4 bases and J lost 3, with 13 bases in between.